This T cell receptor (beta chain) was identified in a study of molecular identifiers for immune sequencing clone quantification (dated by TCRdb to 2017 to 2018). General notes on the study: For a replicate experiment, RNA from roughly 21,000 or 96,000 naive CD8 T cells was divided into five aliquots, of which four were sequenced. The study was a methods study using CD8 T cells to benchmark molecular-identifier clustering-based TCR repertoire sequencing (MIDCIRS) and TCR RNA copy counting.

The CDR3 covers 17 residues, taking in both the cysteine and the phenylalanine. The CDR3 DNA has 51 bases and is translated from base 1. The germline V gene encodes CDR1 SGHAT and CDR2 FQNNGV. Germline trimming amounts to 4 bases on V and 2 bases on J, with 10 as the count of junction bases outside the gene matches. This clonotype was observed many times. Its antigen is currently not known. The sample holds no much larger clone one base away, and base qualities are not on file. Libraries of naive CD8 T cells were built from about 20,000 to 1,000,000 sorted cells, with 10%, 30% or 50% of the purified RNA used. On a BD FACSAria II, naive CD8 T cells were FACS-sorted as CD8+CD4-CCR7+CD45RA+ and collected into RLT Plus buffer. Detection sensitivity was tested by spiking Jurkat RNA equal to ten TCR copies' worth into samples containing 20,000-1,000,000 naive CD8 T cells. CD8 T cells were enriched with RosetteSep CD8+ T Cell Enrichment Cocktail and Ficoll-Paque, followed by ACK red cell lysis.

Broad study findings and their caveats: The sizes of highly expanded clones could end up underestimated when identical TCR molecules share a barcode. Spiked-in Jurkat TCR RNA equivalent to a single cell was reported to be detectable even among some 910,000 naive CD8 T cells. When barcode sub-clustering was not used, chimeric consensus sequences inflated TCR diversity, with chimeras reaching as high as 47%. Modeling gave about 3 recovered TCR RNA copies per cell versus 8 to 10 by digital PCR, implying roughly 30% capture efficiency. The naive libraries included spiked-in Jurkat TCR RNA (about nine copies' worth), and this Jurkat TCR RNA is not part of the donor repertoire. Clones above 20 RNA copies held over 99% of molecules in CMV-specific effector cells but under 1% in naive cells.

Library preparation employed PCR. The reads were generated on an Illumina HiSeq 4000. Bulk TCR libraries were made following a previously described method, with the TCR primers given in Table S5. The Qiagen AllPrep DNA/RNA kit was used to purify total RNA. Reads from multiple sequencing runs of the same library were pooled before analysis. The authors processed their data as follows. Reads were retained only if their TCR constant sequence matched exactly, and those retained reads were trimmed to 150 nt and grouped according to their 12-nt molecular barcodes. Within each barcode group, reads were sub-clustered at a 15% Levenshtein threshold, and quality-weighted consensus sequences were built per RNA molecule. Non-functional sequences were removed, as were lower-count sequences one edit away from another. On the basis of fitting two negative binomial distributions, barcode sub-clusters with fewer than 20% of the maximum read count were discarded. TCRdb passed the public sequencing reads through fastp at Q25 and MiXCR, retaining productive beta sequences. For every CDR3 protein sequence, its rows merge into one entry that carries the most common genes and DNA. The V and J calls shown here were made by TCRdb, not taken from the authors' results. Present in this sample are 250,000 to 350,000 distinct CDR3 sequences, roughly 23% of which were seen just once. The ten largest clones add up to under 0.95% of the sample.

The receptor was isolated from a human donor in good health. Some libraries in this study had Jurkat cell RNA spiked in. The chain uses TRBV11-2 and TRBJ2-5, with 10 bases aligning to TRBD2. The sample comprised naive CD8+ T cells from blood, with Jurkat cell RNA spiked in. This specimen's cell subset or site label, interpreted: FACS-sorted CD8+CD4-CCR7+CD45RA+ naive T cells. The CDR3 protein sequence reads: CASSSVNSGRLQETQYF. The bases are TGTGCCAGCAGCTCCGTGAATAGCGGGAGGTTGCAAGAGACCCAGTACTTC.